This is a list of T cell receptor beta chains from one sample in a study of blood T cell repertoires in COVID-19. TCRdb's table, derived via immunoSEQ multiplex PCR, lists solely in-frame clones and lacks some. The sample has 370,000 or so clones; around 84% are singletons. Sequenced input: peripheral blood. These receptors all stem from a human donor with acute or convalescent COVID-19. The donor label of this sample is uncertain. The CDR3 runs from the conserved cysteine through the conserved F or W. A D gene is named only where the DNA matches it firmly. Size is stated for part of the rows, as once, few or many counts, or as a class when the clone is expanded.

-	TRBJ1-1	TRBD1	TRBV15	TGTGCCACCAGCAGACTCGGGACAGGTTTGAACACTGAAGCTTTCTTT	CATSRLGTGLNTEAFF
-	TRBJ1-3	TRBD1	TRBV9	TGTGCCAGCAGCGTAGGTATGGGGACAGCGGGCACCATATATTTT	CASSVGMGTAGTIYF
-	TRBJ1-1	-	TRBV9	TGTGCCAGCAGCCTCCTCCCGAGCGTTGAAGCTTTCTTT	CASSLLPSVEAFF
once	TRBJ1-1	-	TRBV6-6	TGTGCCAGCAGGGAGGGCGCTGAAGCTTTCTTT	CASREGAEAFF
few	TRBJ2-2	TRBD2	TRBV3-1/TRBV3-2	TGTGCCAGCAGCCAACCGGGACTAGCGGGAGGTACGAACACCGGGGAGCTGTTTTTT	CASSQPGLAGGTNTGELFF
-	TRBJ2-2	TRBD1	TRBV5-1	TGCGCCAGCAAGGACAGGGTTGCGGGAGAGCTGTTTTTT	CASKDRVAGELFF
-	TRBJ2-7	TRBD1	TRBV4-2	TGTGCCAGCAGCCAAGAAGGGCCCGGGACAGGGTCCTACGAGCAGTACTTC	CASSQEGPGTGSYEQYF
-	TRBJ2-3	-	TRBV5-1	TGCGCCAGCAGCCCCCCGGGGTTAAGCGGCACAGATACGCAGTATTTT	CASSPPGLSGTDTQYF
-	TRBJ2-3	-	TRBV6-4	TGTGCCAGCAGTGAGGGGGGTGCAGATACGCAGTATTTT	CASSEGGADTQYF
-	TRBJ2-7	TRBD2	TRBV29-1	TGCAGCGTTGACCGTGGACTAGCGGGAATCGGCTACGAGCAGTACTTC	CSVDRGLAGIGYEQYF
-	TRBJ2-7	-	TRBV6-5	TGTGCCAGCAGTTACTCGCTACAGGGTCCTTACGAGCAGTACTTC	CASSYSLQGPYEQYF
-	TRBJ2-3	-	TRBV3-1/TRBV3-2	TGTGCCAGCAGCCAAGTGGAGGGCCTAGGAGATACGCAGTATTTT	CASSQVEGLGDTQYF
-	TRBJ1-5	TRBD1	TRBV4-1	TGCGCCAGCAGCCAAGTGGGACAGGGGGCACGTCAGCCCCAGCATTTT	CASSQVGQGARQPQHF
once	TRBJ2-5	-	TRBV7-9	TGTGCCAGCAGCTTAGAAGCCAGGGCCCTCCGAGAGACCCAGTACTTC	CASSLEARALRETQYF
once	TRBJ2-7	-	TRBV15	TGTGCCACCAGCACCTATCTGGGCTTGTTCTACGAGCAGTACTTC	CATSTYLGLFYEQYF
-	TRBJ1-2	TRBD1	TRBV7-2	TGTGCCAGCAGCATTTTCCCAACAGGGGGCGCGGACTTC	CASSIFPTGGADF
-	TRBJ1-1	-	TRBV21-1	TGTGCCAGCAGCCCTCACAGGGAAGAAGCTTTCTTT	CASSPHREEAFF
-	TRBJ2-3	TRBD1	TRBV19	TGTGCCAGTAGTATAGTGGGACAGGGGGCGGGTACGCAGTATTTT	CASSIVGQGAGTQYF
-	TRBJ2-7	-	TRBV5-1	TGCGCCAGCAGCGCGGGGCTAGACTACGAGCAGTACTTC	CASSAGLDYEQYF
-	TRBJ1-1	TRBD1	TRBV7-2	TGTGCCAGCAGCCCGTCCCGGGACAGGGTCGCTGAAGCTTTCTTT	CASSPSRDRVAEAFF
-	TRBJ1-2	-	TRBV7-2	TGTGCCAGCAGGCCCGGACAGACCTTTAACTATGGCTACACCTTC	CASRPGQTFNYGYTF
-	TRBJ2-7	TRBD1	TRBV2	TGTGCCAGCTCACGGGACAGGGGGTCCGAGCAGTACTTC	CASSRDRGSEQYF
-	TRBJ2-1	TRBD2	TRBV18	TGTGCCAGCTCACCCCCGGCGGGGGTCGGGGAGCAGTTCTTC	CASSPPAGVGEQFF